This T cell receptor beta chain originates from a study of blood T cell repertoires in COVID-19. Looked up from germline, CDR1 is MNHEY and CDR2 is SVGAGI. Between the trimmed V and J ends, which lost 4 bases and 2 bases, there was a span of 12 bases. The CDR3 extends over 15 amino acids. TCRdb's copy holds only in-frame clones and misses some; the assay was immunoSEQ multiplex PCR. The sample carries about 67,000 clones, 86% recorded once. The source of this sequence is a man aged 50 to 59 with active COVID-19. The specimen was peripheral blood. The chain employs TRBV6-5 and TRBJ2-1; possibly TRBD1 for D (6 bases). The CDR3 sequence is CASSFRDTTYNEQFF. DNA for the CDR3: TGTGCCAGCAGTTTCCGGGACACCACCTACAATGAGCAGTTCTTC.